Listed here are 16 T cell receptor beta chains from one sample, sequenced in a study of monozygotic twins with cystic fibrosis. Using immunoSEQ multiplex PCR, the repertoire was profiled, and TCRdb retains in-frame clones only, with some absent. The sample consists of around 29,000 clones, 85% of them appearing once. The source material was blood. The receptors were sampled from a girl aged 2 to 10 with cystic fibrosis.

This clone was detected once. This chain joins TRBV9 and TRBJ1-1, with D unclear. The V end was cut by 5 bases, the J end by 2 bases, with 16 bases between. This CDR3 is built from 15 residues. Germline CDR1 reads SGDLS; CDR2 reads YYNGEE. The CDR3 loop is CASRLLDNQNTEAFF. In DNA form, the CDR3 reads TGTGCCAGCAGGTTACTCGACAACCAAAACACTGAAGCTTTCTTT.

The J gene is TRBJ2-7, the V gene TRBV27, with 9 positions matching TRBD1. The CDR3 spans 13 residues. The germline CDR1 and CDR2 sequences are MNHEY and SMNVEV (reference sequence). The junction had 3 bases not matched to a gene; V was cut back by 6 bases and J by 3 bases. CDR3 amino acids: CASRSTGGYEQYF. In nucleotides, the CDR3 is TGTGCCAGCAGGTCGACAGGGGGCTACGAGCAGTACTTC.

The chain recombines TRBV7-7 with TRBJ2-2; D perhaps matches TRBD1 (5 bases). This CDR3 is built from 15 residues. The germline CDR1 and CDR2 sequences are SSHAT and FNYEAQ (reference sequence). The V and J ends lost 5 bases and 0 bases respectively, with 10 bases between them. CDR3 sequence reads: CASSPRQTNTGELFF. DNA of the CDR3: TGTGCCAGCAGCCCCAGACAGACGAACACCGGGGAGCTGTTTTTT.

J is TRBJ1-5 and V is TRBV19; no reliable D call. The germline V gene encodes CDR1 LNHDA and CDR2 SQIVND (reference sequence). The CDR3 is made up of 12 amino acids. Between the trimmed V and J ends, which lost 2 bases and 7 bases, there was a span of 6 bases. In DNA form, the CDR3 reads TGTGCCAGTAGTATATCCCCACAGCCCCAGCATTTT. This codes for CASSISPQPQHF. Filled out from reference TRBV19 and TRBJ1-5, the complete variable domain reads DGGITQSPKYLFRKEGQNVTLSCEQNLNHDAMYWYRQDPGQGLRLIYYSQIVNDFQKGDIAEGYSVSREKKESFPLTVTSAQKNPTAFYLCASSISPQPQHFGDGTRLSIL.

The rearrangement links TRBV6-1 to TRBJ1-3; D not certain. This CDR3 has 12 amino acids. V was cut by 3 bases and J by 8 bases, with 8 bases left in between. Looked up from germline, CDR1 is MNHNS and CDR2 is SASEGT. The CDR3 reads CASSDLGDTIYF. DNA of the CDR3: TGTGCCAGCAGTGATTTAGGAGACACCATATATTTT.

The chain joins TRBV15 to TRBJ1-1; weak D call: TRBD1 (5 bases). Looked up from germline, CDR1 is LNHNV and CDR2 is YYDKDF (reference sequence). V was cut by 3 bases and J by 7 bases, with 15 bases left in between. This CDR3 has 14 amino acids. The CDR3 DNA sequence: TGTGCCACCAGCAGCCCAATCCAGGGAGTTGAAGCTTTCTTT. Translation: CATSSPIQGVEAFF.

The chain employs TRBV29-1 and TRBJ2-1; TRBD2 is a possible D gene (5 bases). Germline CDR1 is SQVTM and CDR2 is ANQGSEA. The CDR3 is made up of 14 amino acids. Trimming pared 3 bases from V and 2 bases from J, leaving 11 bases between. The CDR3 loop reads CSVDLAGTYNEQFF. DNA for the CDR3: TGCAGCGTTGATTTGGCGGGCACCTACAATGAGCAGTTCTTC.

The V call is TRBV6-6, the J call TRBJ1-1; 8 bases fit TRBD1. The V and J ends lost 2 bases and 4 bases, in that order; junction bases with no gene match: 9. Per the germline V gene, CDR1 is MNHNY and CDR2 is SVGAGI (reference sequence). CDR3 size: 16 residues. CDR3 bases: TGTGCCAGCAGTTACGGCGTCAGGGGGCGGTCCACTGAAGCTTTCTTT. The encoded protein is CASSYGVRGRSTEAFF.

The rearrangement uses TRBV9 and TRBJ2-2, with D uncertain. Trimming cost V 0 bases and J 5 bases, with 8 bases left between them. The CDR3 spans 14 residues. Germline V CDR1 and CDR2: SGDLS, YYNGEE. The CDR3 loop reads CASSVGIATGELFF. For the CDR3, the DNA is TGTGCCAGCAGCGTAGGCATAGCTACCGGGGAGCTGTTTTTT. Supplemented by reference TRBV9 and TRBJ2-2, the full variable domain reads DSGVTQTPKHLITATGQRVTLRCSPRSGDLSVYWYQQSLDQGLQFLIQYYNGEERAKGNILERFSAQQFPDLHSELNLSSLELGDSALYFCASSVGIATGELFFGEGSRLTVL.

In DNA, the CDR3 is TGTGCCATCAGTGACGACAGAACCTACGAGCAGTACTTC. Translated: CAISDDRTYEQYF. The rearrangement links TRBV10-3 to TRBJ2-7, with D tentatively TRBD1 (5 bases). V gave up 3 bases and J gave up 2 bases, with 8 bases separating them. This CDR3 is built from 13 residues. Per the germline V gene, CDR1 is ENHRY and CDR2 is SYGVKD.

In this sample, this clone turned up a few times. The chain recombines TRBV7-9 with TRBJ2-7, with D tentatively TRBD2 (6 bases). Germline CDR1 is SEHNR and CDR2 is FQNEAQ (reference sequence). The CDR3 consists of 15 residues. V was clipped by 2 bases and J by 6 bases, with 17 bases between them. In nucleotides, the CDR3 is TGTGCCAGCAGCTTACCGTCCGGGAGTGCCTCCGAGCAGTACTTC. Encoded protein: CASSLPSGSASEQYF.

This chain links TRBV29-1 with TRBJ2-1; TRBD1 agrees at 7 bases. V lost 0 bases, J lost 7 bases, and 6 bases stayed unmatched. Germline CDR1 and CDR2: SQVTM and ANQGSEA. The CDR3 length is 14 residues. The CDR3 region is CSVEDRGQWNEQFF. As DNA, the CDR3 is TGCAGCGTTGAAGATCGGGGACAGTGGAATGAGCAGTTCTTC.

The chain has TRBV27 and TRBJ2-4; possible D gene TRBD2, 6 bases. Germline loops: CDR1 MNHEY, CDR2 SMNVEV (reference sequence). The V end was cut by 6 bases, the J end by 6 bases, with 12 bases between. The CDR3 covers 13 residues. The CDR3 region has the DNA TGTGCCAGCAGCCGGGGGTTGGGAAACATTCAGTACTTC. Amino acid sequence: CASSRGLGNIQYF.

The CDR3 spells CASSSQGGWTEAFF. The CDR3, as DNA: TGTGCCAGTAGCTCCCAGGGGGGATGGACTGAAGCTTTCTTT. The chain has TRBV19 and TRBJ1-1; 7 positions agree with TRBD1. J lost 5 bases, V lost 6 bases, and 9 bases had no gene match. Germline-derived CDR1 and CDR2 are LNHDA and SQIVND (reference sequence). There are 14 residues in the CDR3.

This clone was observed once. The genes are TRBV6-1 and TRBJ1-5; D is unresolved. CDR1 and CDR2 (germline): MNHNS, SASEGT. V was trimmed by 1 base and J by 0 bases, leaving 13 bases between them. The CDR3 extends over 17 amino acids. The CDR3 reads CASSEGGTGYSNQPQHF. Here the CDR3 DNA reads TGTGCCAGCAGTGAAGGGGGTACTGGATATAGCAATCAGCCCCAGCATTTT.

V is TRBV5-5 and J is TRBJ2-3, with D perhaps given as TRBD1 or TRBD2 (7 bases each). CDR3 length: 15 residues. The germline V and J ends were trimmed by 4 bases and 6 bases, with 18 bases remaining between them. Germline CDR1 reads SGHKS; CDR2 reads YYEKEE (reference sequence). In nucleotides, the CDR3 is TGTGCCAGCAGCCCAACAGGGGCGGGGGTGGATACGCAGTATTTT. Translated: CASSPTGAGVDTQYF. Together with reference TRBV5-5 and TRBJ2-3, the CDR3 gives the full variable domain: DAGVTQSPTHLIKTRGQQVTLRCSPISGHKSVSWYQQVLGQGPQFIFQYYEKEERGRGNFPDRFSARQFPNYSSELNVNALLLGDSALYLCASSPTGAGVDTQYFGPGTRLTVL.